The next 13 T cell receptor beta chains were all read from a single sample in a study of neoadjuvant anti-PD-1 for oral cavity cancer. This table comes from immunoSEQ multiplex PCR, and its TCRdb copy is limited to in-frame clones, with some not included. This table has 35,000 to 40,000 clones, 35% to 45% appearing once. The time point was: after neoadjuvant nivolumab, at surgical resection. Sequenced here: tumor tissue, sampled after nivolumab (anti-PD-1) treatment. Receptors were obtained from a person between 35 and 79 years old with oral cavity squamous cell carcinoma.

This clone has just a few counts. The J gene is TRBJ2-1, the V gene TRBV29-1; TRBD2 matches at 8 bases. Germline V gives CDR1 SQVTM, CDR2 ANQGSEA. V lost 3 bases to trimming and J lost 6 bases; unmatched junction nucleotides: 4. CDR3 size: 13 residues. CDR3 sequence (DNA): TGCAGCGTTGACGGGGGGGACCTCAATGAGCAGTTCTTC. This codes for CSVDGGDLNEQFF.

This clone was observed a few times. V gene TRBV29-1 combines with J gene TRBJ2-7; D tentatively fits TRBD1 or TRBD2 (6 bases each). CDR3 length equals 12 residues. The germline gives CDR1 SQVTM, CDR2 ANQGSEA. V lost 7 bases, J lost 3 bases, and 13 bases lay in between. The chain's CDR3 is CSGGRGNYEQYF. In DNA, the CDR3 is TGCAGCGGGGGGCGCGGGAACTACGAGCAGTACTTC.

This clone was picked up a small number of times. The rearrangement joins TRBV11-2 to TRBJ2-1; 11 nucleotides agree with TRBD2. CDR3 length: 15 amino acids. V gave up 7 bases and J gave up 6 bases; unmatched junction bases: 8. Germline V gene data show CDR1 as SGHAT and CDR2 as FQNNGV. CDR3 DNA sequence: TGTGCCAGCACACTCGGGACTAGCGGCCTCAATGAGCAGTTCTTC. Residues: CASTLGTSGLNEQFF. Full variable domain (missing parts from reference TRBV11-2 and TRBJ2-1): EAGVAQSPRYKIIEKRQSVAFWCNPISGHATLYWYQQILGQGPKLLIQFQNNGVVDDSQLPKDRFSAERLKGVDSTLKIQPAKLEDSAVYLCASTLGTSGLNEQFFGPGTRLTVL.

This clone has a handful of counts. The chain has TRBV18 and TRBJ2-7; D perhaps matches TRBD2 (5 bases). The germline V gene encodes CDR1 KGHSH and CDR2 LQKENI. CDR3 length equals 12 residues. V gave up 2 bases and J gave up 6 bases, with 8 bases separating them. CDR3 DNA sequence: TGTGCCAGCTCACCAGCCGAGGGCGAGCAGTACTTC. It translates to CASSPAEGEQYF.

In this sample, this clone turned up a few times. The chain uses TRBV7-8 and TRBJ2-5; 7 bases are shared with TRBD2. The CDR3 has 13 residues. CDR1 is SGHVS and CDR2 is FQNEAQ in the germline V gene. V trimming: 3 bases; J trimming: 2 bases; junction bases outside the gene matches: 0. The DNA for the CDR3 is TGTGCCAGCAGCTTGCGGGAGCAAGAGACCCAGTACTTC. Protein sequence: CASSLREQETQYF.

This clone was seen only a few times. This chain connects TRBV11-2 to TRBJ1-4; D is ambiguous. Per the germline V gene, CDR1 is SGHAT and CDR2 is FQNNGV. V was cut by 2 bases and J by 3 bases, with 7 bases left in between. The CDR3 contains 14 residues. CDR3 residues: CASSLQPSNEKLFF. The CDR3 DNA follows: TGTGCCAGCAGCTTACAACCGTCTAATGAAAAACTGTTTTTT.

In this sample, this clone turned up many times. The chain has TRBV4-1 and TRBJ2-6; possibly TRBD1 or TRBD2 for D (5 bases each). V lost 4 bases, J lost 3 bases, and 13 bases lay in between. CDR3 length: 16 amino acids. CDR1 is MGHRA and CDR2 is YSYEKL in the germline V gene. For the CDR3, the DNA is TGCGCCAGCAGCCTGGGACCGGAGGTTGGGGCCAACGTCCTGACTTTC. Translating gives CASSLGPEVGANVLTF.

This clone was found a few times. The chain joins TRBV11-2 to TRBJ2-1; 8 positions match TRBD2. Germline CDR1 and CDR2: SGHAT and FQNNGV. The CDR3 totals 13 residues. V lost 2 bases to trimming and J lost 9 bases; unmatched junction nucleotides: 3. The CDR3 DNA reads TGTGCCAGCAGCTTATCCCGGGGGGGTGAGCAGTTCTTC. It specifies CASSLSRGGEQFF.

This chain connects TRBV27 to TRBJ2-2; D is unclear. Between the trimmed V and J ends, which lost 1 base and 1 base, there was a span of 4 bases. CDR1 MNHEY and CDR2 SMNVEV come from the germline V gene (reference sequence). CDR3 length equals 14 residues. In DNA form, the CDR3 reads TGTGCCAGCAGTTTATGGCAGAACACCGGGGAGCTGTTTTTT. It encodes CASSLWQNTGELFF.

This clone came up a few times. The chain carries TRBV19 and TRBJ1-5; TRBD1 might be the D (5 bases). The CDR3 totals 15 residues. Germline V gene sequence: CDR1 LNHDA, CDR2 SQIVND (reference sequence). The ends were cut back, 5 bases at V and 4 bases at J, with 15 bases in the middle. The CDR3 sequence: CASSRGGIGNQPQHF. The DNA for the CDR3 is TGTGCCAGTAGTCGGGGGGGTATCGGGAATCAGCCCCAGCATTTT.

The chain joins TRBV29-1 to TRBJ2-1; D possibly corresponds to TRBD1 (6 bases). V was pared by 6 bases and J by 6 bases, with 15 bases between. The CDR3 loop spans 13 amino acids. The germline V gene encodes CDR1 SQVTM and CDR2 ANQGSEA. CDR3 loop: CSVQGLLANEQFF. DNA of the CDR3: TGCAGCGTCCAGGGGCTACTCGCCAATGAGCAGTTCTTC.

The table lists this clone with a few counts. This chain joins TRBV6-1 and TRBJ1-4, with D tentatively TRBD1 (5 bases). Trimming cost V 6 bases and J 8 bases, with 19 bases left between them. Germline V CDR1 and CDR2: MNHNS, SASEGT. The CDR3 extends over 15 amino acids. In DNA, the CDR3 is TGTGCCAGCAGCCCTGGGGGTAACTTAGGAGAAAAACTGTTTTTT. Translated, it gives CASSPGGNLGEKLFF.

This clone has a count of ten or more. The chain links TRBV11-2 to TRBJ1-4; no clear D. Germline loops: CDR1 SGHAT, CDR2 FQNNGV. This CDR3 is built from 13 residues. Trimming left V 2 bases short and J 1 base short, with 2 bases between. The CDR3 sequence: CASSLITNEKLFF. DNA for the CDR3: TGTGCCAGCAGCTTAATAACTAATGAAAAACTGTTTTTT.